These T cell receptor beta chains were read from a single sample in a study of shared clonotypes between healthy human individuals. Data came from immunoSEQ multiplex PCR; TCRdb stores just in-frame clones and leaves some out. The sample lists 2.5 million or so clones; around 90% were seen once. The material sequenced was naive CD4+ T cells sorted from blood. All receptors derive from a man aged 18 to 29 in good health. CDR3s include the opening cysteine and the closing phenylalanine or tryptophan. A D gene is named only where the DNA matches it firmly. Not every row has a clone size; where given, it reads once, few, many or a size class.

size: NA; J: TRBJ2-5; D: NA; V: TRBV7-2; CDR3: CASSAVVGTQYF; DNA: TGTGCCAGCAGCGCCGTTGTGGGGACCCAGTACTTC
size: NA; J: TRBJ1-6; D: NA; V: TRBV19; CDR3: CASSESRLNSPLHF; DNA: TGTGCCAGTTCCGAGAGCAGACTAAATTCACCCCTCCACTTT
size: NA; J: TRBJ1-2; D: NA; V: TRBV14; CDR3: CASSLSGGILPYGYTF; DNA: TGTGCCAGCAGCCTTTCGGGGGGCATCCTTCCTTATGGCTACACCTTC
size: NA; J: TRBJ2-5; D: NA; V: TRBV10-2; CDR3: CASSPPRGEGETQYF; DNA: TGCGCCAGCAGTCCCCCCAGGGGCGAAGGGGAGACCCAGTACTTC
size: NA; J: TRBJ1-6; D: NA; V: TRBV6-4; CDR3: CASSVQPYNSPLHF; DNA: TGTGCCAGCAGTGTCCAGCCCTATAATTCACCCCTCCACTTT
size: NA; J: TRBJ1-1; D: NA; V: TRBV11-2; CDR3: CASSEQGGTEAFF; DNA: TGTGCCAGCAGCGAACAGGGAGGCACTGAAGCTTTCTTT
size: once; J: TRBJ2-2; D: TRBD2; V: TRBV7-2; CDR3: CASSQTISGGDTGELFF; DNA: TGTGCCAGCAGCCAGACTATTAGCGGGGGGGACACCGGGGAGCTGTTTTTT
size: NA; J: TRBJ2-6; D: NA; V: TRBV7-9; CDR3: CASSSEGMGSGANVLTF; DNA: TGTGCCAGCAGCTCTGAGGGGATGGGCTCTGGGGCCAACGTCCTGACTTTC
size: NA; J: TRBJ2-3; D: NA; V: TRBV10-3; CDR3: CAQGSSTDTQYF; DNA: TGTGCGCAGGGTTCTAGCACAGATACGCAGTATTTT
size: NA; J: TRBJ2-5; D: NA; V: TRBV7-2; CDR3: CASAGETQYF; DNA: TGTGCCAGCGCCGGGGAGACCCAGTACTTC
size: NA; J: TRBJ2-7; D: TRBD2; V: TRBV6-5; CDR3: CASLGTSGSYEQYF; DNA: TGTGCCAGCCTGGGGACTAGCGGCTCCTACGAGCAGTACTTC
size: NA; J: TRBJ2-1; D: NA; V: TRBV7-9; CDR3: CASSLEQSSYNEQFF; DNA: TGTGCCAGCAGCTTAGAACAGAGCTCCTACAATGAGCAGTTCTTC